The sample holds many counts of the clone carrying this T cell receptor beta chain. This record comes from a study of early T cells in non-severe SARS-CoV-2 infection. Trimming took off 3 bases at V and 4 bases at J, with 17 bases between the two ends. Germline loops: CDR1 MDHEN, CDR2 SYDVKM. The CDR3 extends over 16 amino acids. Each CDR3 protein gets one entry after TCRdb re-called the 5' RACE reads with MiXCR. There are tens of thousands of distinct CDR3 sequences in the sample; more than 4% occur only once, and 3.5% to 4.5% lies in the top ten. Sequenced material: whole blood. This receptor was taken from an adult who was a healthcare worker with PCR-confirmed SARS-CoV-2 infection or an uninfected control (not recorded which). The rearrangement uses TRBV28 and TRBJ2-3; TRBD2 might be the D (6 bases). The CDR3 DNA is TGTGCCAGCAGTTTTTCCCTTCGGGGGAGCTCAGATACGCAGTATTTT. Amino acids: CASSFSLRGSSDTQYF.